The clone carrying this TCR beta chain has just a few counts. Its target is not known. The sample is drawn from a study of blood T cells in healthy people across ages. Combining a sample-barcoded 5' primer with a J-beta primer mix, a second PCR ran for about 7 to 11 cycles. MiXCR was run by TCRdb on the 5' RACE reads, yielding one entry per CDR3 protein. The table lists 600,000 or so distinct CDR3 sequences, 40% to 55% of them singletons. Trimming pared 0 bases from V and 4 bases from J, leaving 16 bases between. There are 17 residues in the CDR3. CDR1 is MNHEY and CDR2 is SVGEGT in the germline V gene. Study outcomes and limitations: Because donor CMV status was unknown, expanded clonotype changes were possibly confounded.

The origin of this receptor is an elderly man in good health. V usage is TRBV6-2 or TRBV6-3 and J usage is TRBJ2-1; D uncertain. The sequenced sample was blood. The CDR3 nucleotides are TGTGCCAGCAGTTACTCAAGGGCCCAGGCGCGGTACAATGAGCAGTTCTTC. Its translation is CASSYSRAQARYNEQFF.